Listed below are T cell receptor beta chains from one sample, sequenced in a study of tumor-infiltrating lymphocytes in primary liver carcinoma. TCRdb recomputed calls from the multiplex PCR reads with MiXCR, one row per CDR3 protein. The sample holds about 210,000 distinct CDR3 sequences; about 85% are singletons and the top ten take 18%. The sample was tumor tissue from primary liver carcinoma. All receptors derive from a man aged 40-49 years with primary liver carcinoma and hepatitis B virus infection. The CDR3 runs from the conserved cysteine through the conserved F or W. A D gene is named only where the DNA matches it firmly. Size values are once, few and many counts, or a class for expanded clones, and some rows have none.

clone_size d_call j_call v_call cdr3_nt cdr3_aa
. . TRBJ2-7 TRBV11-2 TGTGTCAGCAGCTCTAGCGCCGTCTCCTACGAGCAGTATTTC CVSSSSAVSYEQYF
. . TRBJ2-2 TRBV4-2 TGTGTCAGCGACCAAGATGGTGGAGTCACCGGGGAGCTGTTTTTT CVSDQDGGVTGELFF
. . TRBJ2-6 TRBV29-1 TGTAGCGTAGCCTGGGGGGACTCTAGGGCCAACGTCCTGACTTTC CSVAWGDSRANVLTF
. TRBD2 TRBJ2-1 TRBV11-3 TGTGCCAGCAGTTTACTAGCGGGAGCCGGGCAATTCTTC CASSLLAGAGQFF
once . TRBJ2-1 TRBV11-3 TGTGCCAGCAGCTTACGCATCTCGATCAATGAGCAGTTCTTC CASSLRISINEQFF
many TRBD2 TRBJ2-7 TRBV6-5 TGTGCCGGCAGTTGGACTAGCGGGAGCTCCTACGAGCAGTACTTC CAGSWTSGSSYEQYF
. . TRBJ2-1 TRBV6-1 TGTGCCAGCAGTGAAGAGAGGGGCATTGATCAGTTATTC CASSEERGIDQLF
. . TRBJ2-7 TRBV29-1 TGCAGCGTTGCAGTGAAGGGGCTCGAGCAGTACTTC CSVAVKGLEQYF
. . TRBJ2-1 TRBV11-2 TGTGCCAGCAGTTTAGATAGGTTAAATGAGGAGTTCTTC CASSLDRLNEEFF
. . TRBJ1-2 TRBV29-1 TGCAGCTTTGGGAGGGAACTCTATGGCTACACCTTC CSFGRELYGYTF
. . TRBJ1-3 TRBV28 TGTGCCAGTAGTCTTTCAGGGAAAGACAACATATATTTT CASSLSGKDNIYF
. TRBD2 TRBJ2-4 TRBV11-1 TGTGCTAGCAGCTTTCCCGGGGCTAGCGGGACCAAAATCAATCAGTACTTC CASSFPGASGTKINQYF